Listed below are T cell receptor beta chains from one sample, sequenced in a study of cytomegalovirus exposure and HLA in healthy donors. Generated by immunoSEQ multiplex PCR, the TCRdb table keeps only in-frame clones and is missing some. Of 200,000 to 250,000 clones listed, approximately 80% are singletons. Sequenced material: PBMCs. The receptors come from a man aged 50 to 59 in good health and CMV-seronegative. The CDR3 runs from the conserved cysteine through the conserved F or W. D genes are given only for firm matches. Only part of the rows carry a size: once, few, many, or a class if the clone is expanded.

CASREGRTQDYNEQFF TGTGCCAGCAGGGAGGGGCGGACACAAGACTACAATGAGCAGTTCTTC 16 TRBJ2-1 . TRBV28 .
CASSSWGGGDEAFF TGTGCCAGCAGCTCATGGGGAGGGGGGGATGAAGCTTTCTTT 14 TRBJ1-1 . TRBV7-2 .
CSVVRLAGPPRNNEQFF TGCAGCGTTGTCCGTCTAGCGGGTCCCCCTAGGAACAATGAGCAGTTCTTC 17 TRBJ2-1 . TRBV29-1 TRBD2
CASSVPGGYGYEQYF TGTGCCAGCAGTGTACCGGGGGGGTACGGCTACGAGCAGTACTTC 15 TRBJ2-7 . TRBV28 TRBD2
CASSPPGRGSGETQYF TGTGCCAGCAGCCCCCCAGGGAGGGGATCCGGGGAGACCCAGTACTTC 16 TRBJ2-5 few TRBV7-9 TRBD2
CATAMRSNYGYTF TGTGCCACCGCCATGAGATCTAACTATGGCTACACCTTC 13 TRBJ1-2 once TRBV13 .
CASSLIFRGVREQFF TGTGCCAGCAGCTTGATCTTTCGCGGCGTCCGTGAGCAGTTCTTC 15 TRBJ2-1 . TRBV5-6 .
CASSLTGVGNTIYF TGTGCCAGCAGTCTTACAGGGGTGGGAAACACCATATATTTT 14 TRBJ1-3 . TRBV6-5 TRBD1
CASSVDGVNTGELFF TGTGCCAGCAGCGTAGACGGTGTGAACACCGGGGAGCTGTTTTTT 15 TRBJ2-2 . TRBV9 .
CATSRGIGRFVYEQYF TGTGCCACCAGCAGAGGTATCGGGAGGTTCGTCTACGAGCAGTACTTC 16 TRBJ2-7 . TRBV15 TRBD2
CASSLGSGGPRNTDTQYF TGTGCCAGCAGCCTAGGTTCAGGAGGACCGAGAAACACAGATACGCAGTATTTT 18 TRBJ2-3 . TRBV4-2 .
CASSADRGYEQYF TGTGCCAGCAGTGCCGACAGGGGCTACGAGCAGTACTTC 13 TRBJ2-7 . TRBV6-4 TRBD1
CASSFLGRGNTIYF TGTGCCAGCAGCTTTCTGGGCAGGGGAAACACCATATATTTT 14 TRBJ1-3 . TRBV7-9 .
CASRLTGGAYEQYF TGTGCCAGCAGATTGACAGGGGGCGCGTACGAGCAGTACTTC 14 TRBJ2-7 . TRBV6-1 TRBD1
CASSKQKNTEAFF TGTGCCAGCAGTAAACAAAAGAACACTGAAGCTTTCTTT 13 TRBJ1-1 . TRBV6-5 .
CASSLGQGRPYF TGTGCCAGCAGTTTAGGACAGGGGCGACCGTACTTC 12 TRBJ2-7 once TRBV28 TRBD1
CASQQGLGYTF TGTGCCAGCCAGCAGGGTCTTGGCTACACCTTC 11 TRBJ1-2 . TRBV6-1 .
CASSFAAGAGETQYF TGCGCCAGCAGCTTTGCAGCGGGAGCGGGGGAGACCCAGTACTTC 15 TRBJ2-5 . TRBV5-1 TRBD2
CASSQDSQETQYF TGTGCCAGCAGCCAAGATTCACAAGAGACCCAGTACTTC 13 TRBJ2-5 . TRBV4-2 .
CASSLLAGGNEQFF TGTGCCAGCAGTTTATTAGCGGGAGGCAATGAGCAGTTCTTC 14 TRBJ2-1 . TRBV28 TRBD2
CASSLSVAGHEQYF TGTGCCAGCAGCTTATCGGTGGCAGGGCACGAGCAGTACTTC 14 TRBJ2-7 . TRBV7-9 .
CASSDRTSASYEQYF TGTGCCAGCAGTGATAGGACTAGCGCCTCCTACGAGCAGTACTTC 15 TRBJ2-7 . TRBV2 TRBD2
CASRLAGRVHEQYF TGTGCCAGCCGACTAGCGGGAAGGGTCCACGAGCAGTACTTC 14 TRBJ2-7 . TRBV27 TRBD2
CASSTGQGMNTEAFF TGTGCCAGCAGTACCGGACAGGGGATGAACACTGAAGCTTTCTTT 15 TRBJ1-1 . TRBV27 TRBD1
CASSVRASGSGDTQYF TGTGCCAGCAGCGTAAGGGCTAGCGGGAGCGGGGATACGCAGTATTTT 16 TRBJ2-3 . TRBV9 TRBD2
CASRSGTSGPYEQYF TGTGCCAGTAGGTCAGGAACTAGCGGCCCCTACGAGCAGTACTTC 15 TRBJ2-7 . TRBV19 TRBD2
CATSRDPRGASTEAFF TGTGCCACCAGCAGGGACCCCAGGGGGGCTTCCACTGAAGCTTTCTTT 16 TRBJ1-1 . TRBV15 TRBD1
CASTLGDYSYEQYF TGCGCCAGCACTCTGGGGGACTACTCCTACGAGCAGTACTTC 14 TRBJ2-7 . TRBV5-1 TRBD2
CASSLDTYEQYF TGTGCCAGCAGCCTCGACACCTACGAGCAGTACTTC 12 TRBJ2-7 . TRBV5-5 .
CASSVLGRQPQHF TGTGCCAGTAGTGTTCTCGGTAGACAGCCCCAGCATTTT 13 TRBJ1-5 . TRBV19 .
CASATGESYEQYF TGCGCCAGCGCGACAGGGGAGTCCTACGAGCAGTACTTC 13 TRBJ2-7 once TRBV5-1 TRBD1
CATSRDQGTVNQPQHF TGTGCCACCAGCAGAGATCAAGGGACAGTCAATCAGCCCCAGCATTTT 16 TRBJ1-5 . TRBV15 TRBD1
CASSSRSTNEKLFF TGTGCCAGCAGTTCTAGATCAACTAATGAAAAACTGTTTTTT 14 TRBJ1-4 . TRBV28 .
CASSLSGTGDTQYF TGTGCCAGCAGCCTTAGCGGGACCGGAGATACGCAGTATTTT 14 TRBJ2-3 . TRBV9 TRBD2
CASSGSWYEQYF TGTGCCAGCAGCGGGAGTTGGTACGAGCAGTACTTC 12 TRBJ2-7 once TRBV28 .
CASSLLSNQPQHF TGCGCCAGCAGCTTACTTAGCAATCAGCCCCAGCATTTT 13 TRBJ1-5 . TRBV5-1 .
CASSLLRNSGIIPYEQYF TGTGCCAGCAGTTTACTTAGGAATAGCGGGATTATCCCCTACGAGCAGTACTTC 18 TRBJ2-7 once TRBV27 TRBD2
CSVRRSEAYEQYF TGCAGCGTCAGAAGAAGCGAAGCCTACGAGCAGTACTTC 13 TRBJ2-7 . TRBV29-1 .
CASSSSGTGAEDEAFF TGTGCCAGCAGTTCTTCCGGGACAGGGGCGGAGGATGAAGCTTTCTTT 16 TRBJ1-1 once TRBV25-1 TRBD1
CSATDNYEQYF TGCAGTGCTACCGACAACTACGAGCAGTACTTC 11 TRBJ2-7 . TRBV20-1 .
CASSSGTGEGQPQHF TGTGCCAGCAGTTCCGGGACAGGGGAGGGTCAGCCCCAGCATTTT 15 TRBJ1-5 . TRBV6-1 TRBD1
CASSLMGGDQPQHF TGTGCCAGCAGTTTAATGGGGGGGGATCAGCCCCAGCATTTT 14 TRBJ1-5 . TRBV28 .
CASLLAADNEQFF TGTGCCAGTCTACTAGCGGCCGACAATGAGCAGTTCTTC 13 TRBJ2-1 . TRBV2 TRBD2
CASSWGTGPSYEQYF TGTGCCAGCAGCTGGGGGACAGGGCCGTCCTACGAGCAGTACTTC 15 TRBJ2-7 . TRBV5-4 TRBD1
CASSGFSRDREPQSGANVLTF TGTGCCAGCAGTGGATTCTCCCGGGACAGGGAGCCCCAATCTGGGGCCAACGTCCTGACTTTC 21 TRBJ2-6 . TRBV2 TRBD1
CASSTHPGTGEGSTEAFF TGTGCCAGCAGTACCCACCCCGGGACAGGGGAAGGGAGCACTGAAGCTTTCTTT 18 TRBJ1-1 . TRBV27 TRBD1
CASSVGQGGYEQYF TGCGCCAGCAGCGTGGGACAGGGCGGATACGAGCAGTACTTC 14 TRBJ2-7 . TRBV5-1 TRBD1
CASSDSGLRNEQFF TGTGCCAGCAGTGACTCGGGACTGAGGAATGAGCAGTTCTTC 14 TRBJ2-1 . TRBV6-4 .
CASRSGHGELFF TGTGCCAGTAGGAGCGGGCACGGGGAGCTGTTTTTT 12 TRBJ2-2 . TRBV9 .
CASSLGLYYEQYF TGCGCCAGCAGCCTGGGACTTTACTACGAGCAGTACTTC 13 TRBJ2-7 . TRBV5-1 .
CASSEARRTGRGETQYF TGTGCCAGCAGTGAAGCGCGTAGGACAGGGAGAGGAGAGACCCAGTACTTC 17 TRBJ2-5 . TRBV6-1 TRBD1
CASSFRVRTGELFF TGTGCCAGCAGTTTCAGGGTACGGACCGGGGAGCTGTTTTTT 14 TRBJ2-2 . TRBV28 .
CASSSDRFRYEQYF TGTGCCAGCAGCTCGGACAGGTTTAGATACGAGCAGTACTTC 14 TRBJ2-7 few TRBV7-9 TRBD1
CASSELRGNTEAFF TGTGCCAGCAGTGAGTTAAGGGGGAACACTGAAGCTTTCTTT 14 TRBJ1-1 . TRBV6-5 .
CASSPPALMNTEAFF TGTGCCAGCAGTCCACCTGCGCTTATGAACACTGAAGCTTTCTTT 15 TRBJ1-1 . TRBV28 .